What follows is one T cell receptor (beta chain) and its context. What it recognizes is unknown. This CDR3 has 12 amino acids. The V end was cut by 1 base, the J end by 6 bases, with 5 bases between. Germline V gene lookup returns CDR1 SGHAT and CDR2 FQNNGV. This record belongs to a study of PD-1 blockade in classical Hodgkin lymphoma. Study-wide results and caveats: By C4D1, CD4+ diversity increased significantly, especially in complete responders. When set against healthy donors, newly diagnosed patients were reported to show lower baseline TCR diversity.

The repertoire was sequenced with immunoSEQ multiplex PCR; TCRdb's copy has only in-frame clones and lacks some. The sample gives some 17,000 clones, around four fifths of which show up once; 1% is in the top ten. Each patient relapsed following autologous stem cell transplantation, and prior brentuximab vedotin exposure differed. The authors purified CD4+ T cells from thawed PBMCs by magnetic negative selection. This receptor was taken from a human donor with classical Hodgkin lymphoma. The sample here was CD4+ T cells from blood, taken at baseline. This rearrangement joins TRBV11-2 to TRBJ2-3; no definite D call. CDR3 protein: CASSLGADTQYF. CDR3 coding DNA: TGTGCCAGCAGCTTAGGAGCCGATACGCAGTATTTT. Full variable domain (outside the CDR3, taken from reference TRBV11-2 and TRBJ2-3): EAGVAQSPRYKIIEKRQSVAFWCNPISGHATLYWYQQILGQGPKLLIQFQNNGVVDDSQLPKDRFSAERLKGVDSTLKIQPAKLEDSAVYLCASSLGADTQYFGPGTRLTVL.